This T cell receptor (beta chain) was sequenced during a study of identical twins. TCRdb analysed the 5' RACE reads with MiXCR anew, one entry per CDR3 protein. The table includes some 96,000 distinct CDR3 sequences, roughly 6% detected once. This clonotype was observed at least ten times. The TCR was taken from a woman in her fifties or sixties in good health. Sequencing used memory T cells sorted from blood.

CDR3 sequence: CASSQGGRYNEQFF. As DNA, the CDR3 is TGTGCCAGCAGCCAAGGGGGCCGCTACAATGAGCAGTTCTTC. This chain joins TRBV3-1 and TRBJ2-1; D possibly corresponds to TRBD1 (5 bases). The ends were cut back, 1 base at V and 3 bases at J, with 7 bases in the middle. This CDR3 comprises 14 residues. Germline CDR1 is LGHDT and CDR2 is YNNKEL (reference sequence).